The 13 T cell receptor beta chains reported below all come from one sample, sequenced in a study of T cell clusters in autoimmune cytopenias. Multiplex touch-down PCR amplified TRB using TRB-A and TRB-B pools in one tube. TCRdb reworked the multiplex PCR reads into one entry per CDR3 protein, no DNA. The record lists about 7,300 distinct CDR3 sequences, of which the ten most abundant hold about 30%. About 39,000 genome equivalents of blood DNA were amplified for TRB. This sample was shared with a second study, whose subject was T cell repertoires in aging, cancer and after chemotherapy.

The sample consisted of peripheral blood. Receptors originate from a human donor in good health.

Measured by frequency, this clonotype is medium-sized. The chain has TRBV19 and TRBJ2-7; TCRdb designates TRBD2, a call that cannot be tested without DNA. Germline CDR1 LNHDA, CDR2 SQIVND (reference sequence). The length of the CDR3 is 18 residues. The CDR3 loop reads CASSTRPGLAGGEDEQYF.

The V gene is TRBV6-5, the J gene TRBJ2-5; with no DNA, the TCRdb D assignment of TRBD2 cannot be verified. Germline V gene lookup returns CDR1 MNHEY and CDR2 SVGAGI. The CDR3 extends over 15 amino acids. Here the CDR3 reads CAADFSGGPQETQYF.

This sequence joins TRBV19 and TRBJ1-1; TCRdb reports TRBD1, a call that lacks DNA to check it against. The CDR3 is 13 amino acids. CDR1 and CDR2 from the germline V gene are LNHDA and SQIVND (reference sequence). CDR3 sequence reads: CASRLQGDTEAFF. Filled out from reference TRBV19 and TRBJ1-1, the complete variable domain reads DGGITQSPKYLFRKEGQNVTLSCEQNLNHDAMYWYRQDPGQGLRLIYYSQIVNDFQKGDIAEGYSVSREKKESFPLTVTSAQKNPTAFYLCASRLQGDTEAFFGQGTRLTVV.

V usage is TRBV12-3 or TRBV12-4 and J usage is TRBJ2-2. The CDR3 contains 12 residues. The CDR3 spells CASSFTIGELFF.

By frequency, this clonotype registers medium-sized. The chain links TRBV29-1 to TRBJ2-1; TCRdb's assignment of TRBD2 cannot be checked, as there is no DNA. The germline V gene has CDR1 SQVTM and CDR2 ANQGSEA. The CDR3 has 16 residues. CDR3 residues: CSVAPLASGRDGEQFF.

The J gene is TRBJ2-1, the V gene TRBV6-2 or TRBV6-3; TCRdb names TRBD2, which stays unverified in the absence of DNA. Per germline, CDR1 MNHEY and CDR2 SVGEGT. The CDR3 contains 17 residues. CDR3: CASSYSRLAASYNEQFF.

The V call is TRBV19, the J call TRBJ1-2; lacking DNA, the TRBD1 call made by TCRdb goes unchecked. Germline V gene sequence: CDR1 LNHDA, CDR2 SQIVND (reference sequence). The CDR3 runs to 13 residues. CDR3 sequence: CASSSDRFYGYTF.

This clonotype is medium-sized by frequency. The rearrangement uses TRBV29-1 and TRBJ2-2. This CDR3 comprises 11 residues. Germline CDR1 reads SQVTM; CDR2 reads ANQGSEA. The chain's CDR3 is CSVELGRELFF.

By frequency, this clonotype is medium-sized. The chain couples TRBV6-5 to TRBJ2-6; no DNA is available, so the TRBD1 call from TCRdb remains unchecked. Germline V gene sequence: CDR1 MNHEY, CDR2 SVGAGI. The CDR3 loop spans 18 amino acids. The CDR3 here is CASSLVWAEASGANVLTF.

V usage is TRBV11-1 and J usage is TRBJ1-1; the TRBD1 assignment by TCRdb is unverifiable without DNA. There are 15 residues in the CDR3. The V gene's germline CDR1 is SGHAT and CDR2 FQDESV (reference sequence). The CDR3 loop reads CASSLRTDRNTEAFF.

V gene TRBV19 combines with J gene TRBJ1-2; TCRdb lists TRBD1, though no DNA is available to test this call. This CDR3 is built from 14 residues. Germline CDR1 and CDR2: LNHDA and SQIVND (reference sequence). The CDR3 loop is CASRRQGIDYGYTF.

This rearrangement joins TRBV5-5 to TRBJ2-3; TCRdb's D call, TRBD2, is unchecked because there is no DNA. Germline CDR1 is SGHKS and CDR2 is YYEKEE (reference sequence). CDR3 length: 14 amino acids. CDR3 in amino acids: CASRGGPITDTQYF.

V is TRBV19 and J is TRBJ1-6; TCRdb picks TRBD1, but there is no DNA to check that call. The CDR3 has 15 residues. Germline assignment: CDR1 LNHDA and CDR2 SQIVND (reference sequence). This CDR3 reads CASSMTGQGNSPLHF.